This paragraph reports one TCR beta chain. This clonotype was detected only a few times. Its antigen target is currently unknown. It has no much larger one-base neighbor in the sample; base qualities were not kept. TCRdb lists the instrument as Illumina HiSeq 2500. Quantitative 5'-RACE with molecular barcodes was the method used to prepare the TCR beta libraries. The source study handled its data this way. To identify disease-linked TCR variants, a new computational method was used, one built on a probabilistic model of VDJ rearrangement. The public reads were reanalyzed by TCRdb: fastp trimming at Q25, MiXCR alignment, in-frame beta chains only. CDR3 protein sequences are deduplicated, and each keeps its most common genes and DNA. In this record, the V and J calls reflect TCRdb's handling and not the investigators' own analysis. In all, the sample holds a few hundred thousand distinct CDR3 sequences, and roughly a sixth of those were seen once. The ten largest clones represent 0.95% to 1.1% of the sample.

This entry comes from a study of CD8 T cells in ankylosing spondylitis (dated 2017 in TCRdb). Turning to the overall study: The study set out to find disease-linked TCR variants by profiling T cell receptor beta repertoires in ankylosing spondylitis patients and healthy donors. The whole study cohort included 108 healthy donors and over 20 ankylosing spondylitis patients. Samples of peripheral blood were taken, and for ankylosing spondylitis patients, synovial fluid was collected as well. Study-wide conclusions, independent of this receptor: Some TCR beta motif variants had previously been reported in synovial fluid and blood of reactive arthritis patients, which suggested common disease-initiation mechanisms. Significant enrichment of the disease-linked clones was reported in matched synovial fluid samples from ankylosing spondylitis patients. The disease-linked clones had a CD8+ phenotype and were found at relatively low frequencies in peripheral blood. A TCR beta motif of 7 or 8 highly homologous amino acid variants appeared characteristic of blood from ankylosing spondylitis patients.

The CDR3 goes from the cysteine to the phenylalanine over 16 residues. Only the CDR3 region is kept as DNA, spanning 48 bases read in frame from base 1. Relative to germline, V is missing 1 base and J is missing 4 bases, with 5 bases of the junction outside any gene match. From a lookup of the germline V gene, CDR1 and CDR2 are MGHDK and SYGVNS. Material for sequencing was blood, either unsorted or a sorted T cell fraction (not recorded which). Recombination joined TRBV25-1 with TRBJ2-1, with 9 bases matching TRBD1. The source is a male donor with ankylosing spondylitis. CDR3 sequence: CASSESGTGTYNEQFF. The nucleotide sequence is TGTGCCAGCAGTGAATCGGGGACAGGGACATACAATGAGCAGTTCTTC.